The sequence of this T cell receptor (beta chain) was determined in a study of blood T cell repertoires in COVID-19. As for the study in general: The United States, Italy and Spain were the sources of the acute and convalescent COVID-19 samples. Nucleic acid was either cDNA or gDNA, and it came from T cells, B-cell-depleted T cells, or PBMCs.

This clone appeared a single time. Per the original methods: Cell counts per sample came from amplifying reference gene primers. The table came from immunoSEQ multiplex PCR; TCRdb's copy has only in-frame clones and leaves some out. The V and J calls and clone size are taken from that table; D and trimming were inferred from the DNA. The sample yields fewer than 40,000 clones, about nine tenths seen once. V lost 0 bases to trimming and J lost 5 bases; unmatched junction nucleotides: 3. Per germline, CDR1 SGHRS and CDR2 YFSETQ. The CDR3 is made up of 15 amino acids. The sequencing input was peripheral blood. The chain employs TRBV5-1 and TRBJ1-4; 8 positions match TRBD1. The receptor's source is a human donor in a cohort sampled during active COVID-19. The CDR3 coding sequence is TGCGCCAGCAGCTTGGAACAGGGGGGGAATGAAAAACTGTTTTTT. This gives the protein CASSLEQGGNEKLFF. Complete variable domain (other parts from reference TRBV5-1 and TRBJ1-4): KAGVTQTPRYLIKTRGQQVTLSCSPISGHRSVSWYQQTPGQGLQFLFEYFSETQRNKGNFPGRFSGRQFSNSRSEMNVSTLELGDSALYLCASSLEQGGNEKLFFGSGTQLSVL.